The clone carrying this TCR beta chain was seen a handful of times. A sample-barcoded 5' primer and a J-beta primer mix were used in a second PCR of roughly 6 to 12 cycles. TCRdb recomputed calls from the 5' RACE reads with MiXCR, one row per CDR3 protein. Of 1,300,000 or so distinct CDR3 sequences listed, around 55% are singletons. This specimen belongs to a study of blood T cells in healthy people across ages. The V gene's germline CDR1 is LNHNV and CDR2 YYDKDF (reference sequence). V shed 4 bases and J shed 0 bases, with 12 bases lying between them. The length of the CDR3 is 16 residues. The V and J genes are TRBV15 and TRBJ2-2; D may be TRBD2 (7 bases). Sequenced sample: blood. This clonotype originated in a man in his late teens or twenties in good health. CDR3 DNA sequence: TGTGCCACCAGCACAGAGGGGGGGACGAACACCGGGGAGCTGTTTTTT. Amino acid sequence: CATSTEGGTNTGELFF.